This TCR beta chain was captured in a study of blood T cell repertoires in COVID-19. Study-wide context: Samples came from the United States, Italy and Spain, spanning acute and convalescent COVID-19.

Generated by immunoSEQ multiplex PCR, the TCRdb table keeps only in-frame clones and is missing some. Of 80,000 to 100,000 clones listed, around 90% were seen once; the top ten hold about 4.2%. V was clipped by 2 bases and J by 7 bases; unmatched bases: 4. This CDR3 has 15 amino acids. Looked up from germline, CDR1 is SGHVS and CDR2 is FQNEAQ. The chain couples TRBV7-8 to TRBJ1-5; 11 bases align to TRBD1. This clonotype was sampled from a human donor with COVID-19, enrolled during active disease. The donor label of this sample is uncertain. The sample comprised peripheral blood. The DNA for the CDR3 is TGTGCCAGCAGCTTACCGGGACAGGGGGAACAGCCCCAGCATTTT. This translates into CASSLPGQGEQPQHF.